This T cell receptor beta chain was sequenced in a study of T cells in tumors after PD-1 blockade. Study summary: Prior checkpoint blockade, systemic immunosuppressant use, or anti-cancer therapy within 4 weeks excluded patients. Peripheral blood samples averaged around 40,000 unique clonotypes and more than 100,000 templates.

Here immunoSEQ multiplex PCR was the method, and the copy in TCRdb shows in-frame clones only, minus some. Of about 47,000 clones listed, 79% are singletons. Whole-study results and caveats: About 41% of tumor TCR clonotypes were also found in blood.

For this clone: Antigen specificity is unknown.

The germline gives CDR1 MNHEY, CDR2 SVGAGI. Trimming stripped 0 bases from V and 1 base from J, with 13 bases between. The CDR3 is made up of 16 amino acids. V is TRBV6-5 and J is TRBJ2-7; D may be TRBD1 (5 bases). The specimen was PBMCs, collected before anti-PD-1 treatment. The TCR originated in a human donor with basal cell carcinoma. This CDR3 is CASSYSQDTLSYEQYF. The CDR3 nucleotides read TGTGCCAGCAGTTACTCCCAGGACACATTATCCTACGAGCAGTACTTC.